This TCR beta chain was sequenced in a study of blood T cell repertoires in COVID-19. Overall study: COVID-19 samples collected from the United States, Italy and Spain covered acute and convalescent phases. T cells, B-cell-depleted T cells, or PBMCs provided the cDNA or gDNA that served as material.

Trimming pared 0 bases from V and 11 bases from J, leaving 16 bases between. CDR3 length equals 14 residues. Germline CDR1 reads SGHKS; CDR2 reads YYEKEE (reference sequence). Clones were sequenced by immunoSEQ multiplex PCR, and TCRdb holds only the in-frame ones, with some missing. This table has just over 300,000 clones, roughly 90% appearing once. Material: peripheral blood. This TCR derives from a man aged 18 to 35 with active or convalescent COVID-19. This chain links TRBV5-5 with TRBJ2-3; tentative D call: TRBD2 (6 bases). CDR3 nucleotide sequence: TGTGCCAGCAGCTTGGTGGCGGGGTCCAACGTGCAGTATTTT. Its translation: CASSLVAGSNVQYF.